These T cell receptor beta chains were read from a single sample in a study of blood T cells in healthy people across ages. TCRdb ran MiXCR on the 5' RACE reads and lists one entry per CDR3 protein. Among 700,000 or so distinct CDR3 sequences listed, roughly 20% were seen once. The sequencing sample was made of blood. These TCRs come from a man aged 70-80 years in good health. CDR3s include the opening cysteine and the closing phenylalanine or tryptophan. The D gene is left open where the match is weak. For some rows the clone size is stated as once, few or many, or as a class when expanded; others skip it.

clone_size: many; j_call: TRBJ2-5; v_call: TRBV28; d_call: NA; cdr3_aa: CASSLGRVETQYF; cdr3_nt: TGTGCCAGCAGTTTAGGCAGGGTGGAGACCCAGTACTTC
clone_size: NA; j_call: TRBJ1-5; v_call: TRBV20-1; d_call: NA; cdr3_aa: CSALPGSGNQPQHF; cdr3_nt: TGCAGTGCCCTCCCGGGGTCAGGCAATCAGCCCCAGCATTTT
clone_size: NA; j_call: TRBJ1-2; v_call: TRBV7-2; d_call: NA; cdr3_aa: CASSLGSSGSGGYTF; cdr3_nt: TGTGCCAGCAGCTTAGGGTCCTCGGGGTCCGGGGGCTACACCTTC
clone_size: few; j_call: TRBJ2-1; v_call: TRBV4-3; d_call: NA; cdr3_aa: CASSQVTLGSYNEQFF; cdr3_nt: TGCGCCAGCAGCCAAGTAACTCTCGGGTCCTACAATGAGCAGTTCTTC
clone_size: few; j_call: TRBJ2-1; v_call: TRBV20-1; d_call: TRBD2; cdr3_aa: CSAREWIAGMNNEQFF; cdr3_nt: TGCAGTGCTAGAGAATGGATAGCGGGAATGAACAATGAGCAGTTCTTC
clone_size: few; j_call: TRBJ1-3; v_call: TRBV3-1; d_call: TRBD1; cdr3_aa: CASRDRGSGNTIYF; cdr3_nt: TGTGCCAGCCGAGACAGGGGGTCTGGAAACACCATATATTTT
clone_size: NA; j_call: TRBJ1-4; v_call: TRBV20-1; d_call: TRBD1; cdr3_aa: CSANPGQGHNEKLFF; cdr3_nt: TGCAGTGCAAACCCGGGACAGGGACATAATGAAAAACTGTTTTTT
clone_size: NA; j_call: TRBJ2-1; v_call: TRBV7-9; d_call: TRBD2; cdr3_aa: CASSPQEGLAYNEQFF; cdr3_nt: TGTGCCAGCAGCCCTCAAGAGGGACTAGCTTACAATGAGCAGTTCTTC
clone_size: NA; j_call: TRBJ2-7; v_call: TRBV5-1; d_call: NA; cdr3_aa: CASSLDRVGVEQYF; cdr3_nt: TGCGCCAGCAGCTTGGACAGGGTGGGAGTCGAGCAGTACTTC
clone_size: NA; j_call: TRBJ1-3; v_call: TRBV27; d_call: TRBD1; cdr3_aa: CASSSLPGQGMGTIYF; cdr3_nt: TGTGCCAGCAGTTCTCTACCGGGACAGGGTATGGGGACCATATATTTT
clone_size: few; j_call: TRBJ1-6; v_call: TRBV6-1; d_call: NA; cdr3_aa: CASSFGNNSPLHF; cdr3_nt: TGTGCCAGCAGTTTTGGGAATAATTCACCCCTCCACTTT
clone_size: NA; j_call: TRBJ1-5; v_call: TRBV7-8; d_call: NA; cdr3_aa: CASSFDRFNQPQHF; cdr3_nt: TGTGCCAGCAGCTTCGACAGGTTCAATCAGCCCCAGCATTTT
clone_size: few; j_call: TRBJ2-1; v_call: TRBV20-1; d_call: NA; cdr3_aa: CSASWGGLWNEQFF; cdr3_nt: TGCAGTGCTAGTTGGGGGGGCTTGTGGAATGAGCAGTTCTTC
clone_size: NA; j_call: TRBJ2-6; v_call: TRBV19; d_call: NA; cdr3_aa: CASSIGSGANVLTF; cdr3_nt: TGTGCCAGTAGTATAGGATCTGGGGCCAACGTCCTGACTTTC
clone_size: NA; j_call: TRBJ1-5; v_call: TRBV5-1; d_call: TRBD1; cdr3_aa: CASGTAGNQPQHF; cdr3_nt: TGCGCCAGTGGGACAGCAGGCAATCAGCCCCAGCATTTT
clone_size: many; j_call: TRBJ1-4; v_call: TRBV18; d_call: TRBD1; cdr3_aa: CASSPISGTGKEKLFF; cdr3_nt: TGTGCCAGCTCACCAATCTCCGGGACAGGGAAAGAAAAACTGTTTTTT
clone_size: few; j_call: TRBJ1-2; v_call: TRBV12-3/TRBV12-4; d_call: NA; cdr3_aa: CASSRVSSGYTF; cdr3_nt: TGTGCCAGCAGCAGGGTATCTTCTGGCTACACCTTC